Sequencing of this T cell receptor (beta chain) was carried out in a study of blood T cell repertoires in COVID-19. Study details: The cDNA or gDNA used as material had been derived from T cells, B-cell-depleted T cells, or PBMCs.

In the original processing: Nucleated cell number was recorded as an estimate derived from reference gene primer amplification. Assay used: immunoSEQ multiplex PCR; TCRdb lists only in-frame clones, some missing. D and trimming were read from the DNA, whereas the V and J calls and clone size are those reported in that table. The data contain about 160,000 clones, more than 65% of them singletons. This clone occurred once. V lost 0 bases to trimming and J lost 0 bases; unmatched junction nucleotides: 9. Germline V gene sequence: CDR1 SGHRS, CDR2 YFSETQ. The CDR3 is made up of 19 amino acids. This sequence joins TRBV5-1 and TRBJ2-6; 7 nucleotides line up with TRBD2. Sequenced sample: PBMCs or T cells enriched from blood (not recorded which). The source of this sequence is a middle-aged woman with acute COVID-19. CDR3 amino acids: CASSLGGGGSSSGANVLTF. The DNA for the CDR3 is TGCGCCAGCAGCTTGGGGGGGGGAGGATCTAGCTCTGGGGCCAACGTCCTGACTTTC.